This T cell receptor beta chain derives from a study of blood T cells in healthy people across ages. Notes on the study in general: Any changes in expanded clonotypes were possibly confounded, as donor CMV status remained unknown. It was held that diversity estimates obtained from one million T cells represented underestimates.

The second PCR ran 7 to 11 cycles with a sample-barcoded 5' primer and J-beta primers. TCRdb reprocessed the 5' RACE reads with MiXCR, giving one entry per CDR3 protein. This sample has 800,000 to 950,000 distinct CDR3 sequences, with 40% to 60% found just once. All donors came from Russia, were Caucasian and healthy, and spanned ages roughly 6 to 95. Every sample yielded at least 6.5 million isolated PBMCs. The germline gives CDR1 SGDLS, CDR2 YYNGEE. This CDR3 spans 16 amino acids. Losses at the gene ends were 3 bases for V and 8 bases for J; bases not matched to a gene: 8. As concerns this clonotype: As yet, its antigen is unknown.

Material for sequencing was blood. This TCR was sampled from a man aged 30 to 45 in good health. V gene TRBV9 combines with J gene TRBJ2-2; 12 bases align to TRBD2. The CDR3 spells CASSAETSGSAGELFF. In nucleotides, the CDR3 is TGTGCCAGCAGCGCTGAGACTAGCGGGAGTGCGGGGGAGCTGTTTTTT.